These T cell receptor beta chains were read from a single sample in a study of T-cell reconstitution after alpha-beta-depleted transplantation in children. TCRdb called the PCR reads again in MiXCR, with one record for every CDR3 protein. The sample carries fewer than 550,000 distinct CDR3 sequences, about an eighth recorded once. The source was PBMCs, mostly from graft donor cells, collected 180 days after TCRalphabeta/CD19-depleted stem cell transplant. These receptor sequences come from a female patient under 10 years old who had a stem cell transplant for aplastic anemia, so the T cells may come from the graft donor. Each CDR3 is given with its conserved first and last residue. D genes are given only for firm matches. Size tells how often a clone was seen (once, few, many) or the class of an expanded clone, and some rows leave it out.

j_gene,v_gene,abundance,d_gene,CDR3aa,CDR3nt
TRBJ2-5,TRBV6-1,.,TRBD2,CASSPRLAVETQYF,TGTGCCAGCAGTCCCAGACTAGCGGTAGAGACCCAGTACTTC
TRBJ1-2,TRBV6-2/TRBV6-3,few,.,CASSVSNYGYTF,TGTGCCAGCAGTGTCAGCAACTATGGCTACACCTTC
TRBJ2-1,TRBV29-1,few,.,CSAAPAAENEQFF,TGCAGCGCAGCCCCCGCGGCCGAAAATGAGCAGTTCTTC
TRBJ2-7,TRBV4-3,many,TRBD2,CASSSRRTSFHEQYF,TGCGCCAGCAGCTCCCGCCGGACTAGCTTTCACGAGCAGTACTTC
TRBJ2-1,TRBV12-3/TRBV12-4,.,.,CASSLHRGGNEQFF,TGTGCCAGCAGTTTGCACAGGGGGGGTAATGAGCAGTTCTTC
TRBJ2-5,TRBV5-1,.,.,CASSSNQGETQYF,TGCGCCAGCAGCTCGAATCAGGGGGAGACCCAGTACTTC
TRBJ2-5,TRBV10-3,few,.,CAISDVGERETQYF,TGTGCCATTTCTGATGTGGGGGAGCGAGAGACCCAGTACTTC
TRBJ2-1,TRBV19,.,.,CASSIPEGTVGNEQFF,TGTGCCAGTAGTATACCGGAGGGGACCGTGGGCAATGAGCAGTTCTTC
TRBJ1-6,TRBV7-9,.,TRBD1,CASSWDRKNSPLHF,TGTGCCAGCAGCTGGGACAGGAAAAATTCACCCCTCCACTTT
TRBJ2-1,TRBV10-3,many,TRBD1,CAMSGTGGFYNEQFF,TGTGCCATGTCCGGGACAGGGGGATTTTACAATGAGCAGTTCTTC
TRBJ2-1,TRBV9,.,.,CASSVTDEQFF,TGTGCCAGCAGCGTAACGGATGAGCAGTTCTTC
TRBJ2-2,TRBV4-3,few,TRBD2,CASSQDFGASGLHTGELFF,TGCGCCAGCAGCCAAGATTTCGGGGCTAGCGGACTCCACACCGGGGAGCTGTTTTTT
TRBJ2-7,TRBV4-1,few,.,CASSKEPGRNYEQYF,TGCGCCAGCAGCAAAGAACCGGGCCGCAACTACGAGCAGTACTTC
TRBJ2-2,TRBV7-2,many,.,CASSLQARGPTGELFF,TGTGCCAGCAGCTTACAGGCGCGGGGGCCAACCGGGGAGCTGTTTTTT
TRBJ2-2,TRBV20-1,.,.,CSAPGVTGELFF,TGCAGTGCGCCAGGGGTCACCGGGGAGCTGTTTTTT
TRBJ2-1,TRBV4-3,.,TRBD2,CASSQDAVAGGPSYNEQFF,TGCGCCAGCAGCCAAGATGCCGTAGCGGGAGGGCCTTCCTACAATGAGCAGTTCTTC
TRBJ2-5,TRBV5-1,.,.,CASSLQQDTGETQYF,TGCGCCAGCAGCTTGCAACAGGACACCGGGGAGACCCAGTACTTC
TRBJ2-2,TRBV29-1,few,.,CSVSPRAATGELFF,TGCAGCGTTTCCCCGCGGGCCGCCACCGGGGAGCTGTTTTTT
TRBJ2-5,TRBV6-2/TRBV6-3,.,.,CASSYGSAGGYQETQYF,TGTGCCAGCAGTTATGGGTCGGCAGGGGGGTACCAAGAGACCCAGTACTTC
TRBJ2-5,TRBV12-3/TRBV12-4,few,.,CASRRVSQETQYF,TGTGCCAGCAGACGGGTCAGCCAAGAGACCCAGTACTTC
TRBJ2-7,TRBV28,few,TRBD2,CASSLITSGSYEQYF,TGTGCCAGCAGTTTGATTACTAGCGGCTCCTACGAGCAGTACTTC
TRBJ2-1,TRBV20-1,many,TRBD2,CSARGGVGRAVGEQFF,TGCAGTGCTAGAGGTGGGGTGGGGAGGGCCGTAGGCGAGCAGTTCTTC
TRBJ1-5,TRBV6-6,.,TRBD1,CASSYSQGGPQHF,TGTGCCAGCAGTTACTCTCAGGGGGGGCCCCAGCATTTT